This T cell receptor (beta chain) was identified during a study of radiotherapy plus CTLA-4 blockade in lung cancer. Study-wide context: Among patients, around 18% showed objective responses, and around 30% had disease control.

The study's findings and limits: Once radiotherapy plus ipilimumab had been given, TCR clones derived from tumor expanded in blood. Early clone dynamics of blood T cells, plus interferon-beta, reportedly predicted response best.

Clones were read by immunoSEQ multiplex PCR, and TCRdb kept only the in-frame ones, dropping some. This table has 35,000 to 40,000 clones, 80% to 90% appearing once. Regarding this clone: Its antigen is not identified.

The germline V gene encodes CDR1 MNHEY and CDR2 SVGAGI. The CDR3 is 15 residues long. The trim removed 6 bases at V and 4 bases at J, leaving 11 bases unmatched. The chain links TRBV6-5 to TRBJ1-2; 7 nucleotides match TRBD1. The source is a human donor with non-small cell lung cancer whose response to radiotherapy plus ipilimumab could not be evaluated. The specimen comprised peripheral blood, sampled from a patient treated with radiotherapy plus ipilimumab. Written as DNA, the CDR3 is TGTGCCAGCAGGACAGGGTGGGGGCGGAGCTATGGCTACACCTTC. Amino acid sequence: CASRTGWGRSYGYTF.